This TCR beta chain was identified during a study of tumor-infiltrating lymphocytes in primary liver carcinoma. cDNA specific to TCR beta was made from approximately 0.55 ug of total RNA, with a constant-region primer employed for priming. Three-round nested multiplex PCR performed with slightly modified ARM-PCR produced the TCR beta libraries. Use of TRBV1-TRBV30 forward primers with a C-beta reverse primer characterized the first two PCR rounds, which lasted around 9 cycles each. Each CDR3 protein is one row after TCRdb ran MiXCR on the multiplex PCR reads. The sample contains under 150,000 distinct CDR3 sequences, about two thirds of which appear only once. Joint extraction of RNA and DNA used about 17-32 mg of bulk tissue that was unsorted. The germline gives CDR1 SGHAT, CDR2 FQNNGV. The CDR3 totals 14 residues. Worth noting for this clonotype: The antigen is undetermined. A junction end diverges from the germline sequence, so it may reflect a read error.

Study results and caveats: Blood trailed tumors significantly in top-250-clone fraction (p = 0.039).

The sequenced material came from tumor-adjacent normal liver tissue. This chain joins TRBV11-2 and TRBJ1-2, with TRBD1 as a possible D gene (5 bases). This clonotype was sampled from a woman aged 55 to 70 with primary liver carcinoma and hepatitis B virus infection. CDR3 loop: CASSTQRGGRGYTF. The CDR3 DNA is TGCGCCAGCAGCACTCAAAGGGGAGGTAGGGGCTACACCTTC.